This paragraph reports one T cell receptor (beta chain). This clonotype was counted ten times or more. This receptor's antigen is unknown. Base qualities are not at hand, and no much larger clone is one base apart. The germline V gene encodes CDR1 DFQATT and CDR2 SNEGSKA (reference sequence). The CDR3 holds 14 amino acids from the cysteine to the phenylalanine. Left in the record is the CDR3 DNA by itself, 42 bases read in frame from the first base. The data derive from a study of CD8 T cells in ankylosing spondylitis (dated by TCRdb to 2015 to 2018). Turning to the overall study: T cell receptor beta repertoires were profiled in healthy donors and ankylosing spondylitis patients so that disease-linked TCR variants could be found. The full study cohort was made up of 20 to 25 ankylosing spondylitis patients and roughly 100 healthy donors. Peripheral blood samples were taken, and synovial fluid was additionally collected from ankylosing spondylitis patients. What the work shows at the level of the full study, not this receptor alone: The disease-linked clones had a CD8+ phenotype and were found at relatively low frequencies in peripheral blood. A TCR beta motif of several highly homologous amino acid variants appeared characteristic of blood from ankylosing spondylitis patients. According to the report, matched synovial fluid samples from ankylosing spondylitis patients were significantly enriched for the disease-linked clones. Some motif variants were previously reported in synovial fluid and blood of reactive arthritis patients, suggesting common disease-initiation mechanisms.

For sequencing, an Illumina HiSeq 2500 was employed. Quantitative 5'-RACE with molecular barcodes was the method used to prepare the TCR beta libraries. Per the source publication's procedure: To identify disease-linked TCR variants, a new computational method was used, one built on a probabilistic model of VDJ rearrangement. The raw public data were reprocessed by TCRdb itself: fastp quality trimming at Q25, MiXCR clonotype calling, in-frame beta chains only. Each entry is one CDR3 protein sequence, shown with its most common DNA and genes. Here the V and J calls rest on TCRdb's processing, not on the authors' analysis. In this sample the table shows about 89,000 distinct CDR3 sequences, roughly 30% of which occur a single time. Together, the top ten hold nearly 60% of the sample.

This chain joins TRBV20-1 to TRBJ2-3, and the D gene may be TRBD2, 7 bases matching. The clonotype was recovered from a male donor with ankylosing spondylitis or in good health (not recorded which). Sequenced material: blood, either unsorted or a sorted T cell fraction (not recorded which). Read as DNA, the sequence is TGCATGGCAAGGGGGGGGCTGGGCACAGATACGCAGTATTTT. This is translated as CMARGGLGTDTQYF.